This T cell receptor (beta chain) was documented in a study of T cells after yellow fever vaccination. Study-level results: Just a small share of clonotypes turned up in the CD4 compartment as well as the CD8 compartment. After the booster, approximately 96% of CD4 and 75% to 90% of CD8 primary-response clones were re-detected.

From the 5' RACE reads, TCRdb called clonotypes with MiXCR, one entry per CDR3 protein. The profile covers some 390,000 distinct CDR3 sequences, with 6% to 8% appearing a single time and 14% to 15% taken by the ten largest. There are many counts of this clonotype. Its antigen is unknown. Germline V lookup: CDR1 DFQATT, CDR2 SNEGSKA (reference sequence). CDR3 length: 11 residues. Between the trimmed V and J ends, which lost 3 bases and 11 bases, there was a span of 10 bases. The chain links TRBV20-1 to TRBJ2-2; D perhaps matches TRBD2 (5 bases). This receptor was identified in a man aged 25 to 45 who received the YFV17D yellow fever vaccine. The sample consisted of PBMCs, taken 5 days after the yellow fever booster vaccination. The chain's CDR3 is CSASSRGELFF. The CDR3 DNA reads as TGCAGTGCTAGTTCCCGGGGTGAGCTGTTTTTT.